Given below is one T cell receptor beta chain in context. The assay was immunoSEQ multiplex PCR, and TCRdb's table has in-frame clones only and misses some. Here the sample spans 110,000 or so clones, around 91% being singletons. The sample's time point: after dendritic cell vaccination, including at tumor progression/relapse. The V gene's germline CDR1 is GTSNPN and CDR2 SVGIG (reference sequence). Trimming cost V 0 bases and J 9 bases; bases outside gene matches: 7. This CDR3 is 14 amino acids long. This record belongs to a study of glioma-infiltrating T cells after dendritic cell vaccination. Study overall: Between about 2002 and 2012, patients got autologous tumor lysate-pulsed dendritic cell vaccines.

Material: blood, obtained after dendritic cell vaccination. The TCR sequence derives from a human donor with glioblastoma. The rearrangement joins TRBV30 to TRBJ1-2; 10 nucleotides align to TRBD1. The CDR3 coding sequence is TGTGCCTGGAGTGTAAGGGGACAGGGGACGCGCTACACCTTC. This translates into CAWSVRGQGTRYTF.